Below, 20 T cell receptor beta chains from the same sample are listed, as sequenced in a study of T cells in Graves' hyperthyroidism and ophthalmopathy. RNA transcripts served as the template for amplifying TCR beta CDR3 regions. A first-round RT-PCR of the TCR CDR3 used the HTBI primer set. Each CDR3 protein is one row after TCRdb ran MiXCR on the multiplex PCR reads. The sample holds 490,000 or so distinct CDR3 sequences, around a fifth seen once. The sample comprised blood. These receptors were obtained from a woman aged 70-85 years with Graves' ophthalmopathy.

This clonotype was counted a single time. V usage is TRBV25-1 and J usage is TRBJ2-7; 10 positions agree with TRBD2. The germline gives CDR1 MGHDK, CDR2 SYGVNS. The junction had 10 bases not matched to a gene; V was cut back by 4 bases and J by 7 bases. This CDR3 is built from 15 residues. This CDR3 reads CASSATTGLAREQYF. In DNA, the CDR3 is TGTGCCAGCAGTGCAACGACGGGACTAGCGAGGGAGCAGTACTTC.

This chain links TRBV4-1 with TRBJ2-1, with a tentative D call TRBD2 (5 bases). The germline V gene has CDR1 MGHRA and CDR2 YSYEKL. With 4 bases removed from V and 11 bases from J, the gap between germline ends came to 21 bases. CDR3 length: 15 residues. The CDR3 sequence is CASSPRGSSGRQQFF. The CDR3 DNA follows: TGCGCCAGCAGCCCAAGAGGTAGCAGCGGCCGACAGCAGTTCTTC.

This chain uses TRBV20-1 with TRBJ2-7; the match to TRBD2 covers 14 bases. The CDR3 covers 19 residues. Germline lookup yields CDR1 DFQATT and CDR2 SNEGSKA (reference sequence). Unmatched junction bases numbered 16, after V lost 6 bases and J lost 0 bases. Here the CDR3 reads CSAQTHGTSGSHSSYEQYF. The CDR3 region has the DNA TGCAGTGCCCAAACTCATGGGACTAGCGGGAGCCATAGCTCCTACGAGCAGTACTTC.

V usage is TRBV28 and J usage is TRBJ2-7; 7 positions match TRBD1. J was trimmed by 0 bases and V by 8 bases; bases with no gene match: 10. CDR3 length equals 15 residues. Germline CDR1 is MDHEN and CDR2 is SYDVKM. CDR3 sequence: CASGSQGQASYEQYF. The CDR3 DNA follows: TGTGCCAGCGGGTCCCAAGGACAGGCCTCCTACGAGCAGTACTTC.

V usage is TRBV5-4 and J usage is TRBJ2-1; D possibly matches TRBD1 or TRBD2 (5 bases each). Germline CDR1 and CDR2: SGHNT and YYREEE (reference sequence). V was shortened by 1 base and J by 7 bases, with 9 bases between the two germline ends. The CDR3 sequence is 13 residues long. In DNA form, the CDR3 reads TGTGCCAGCAGCTTGTGGGGACCGAATGAGCAGTTCTTC. Translating gives CASSLWGPNEQFF.

V and J are TRBV10-2 and TRBJ2-5, with 14 positions matching TRBD2. The length of the CDR3 is 15 residues. V lost 6 bases and J lost 5; bases outside the gene matches: 5. In germline, CDR1 is WSHSY, CDR2 SAAADI. Written as DNA, the CDR3 is TGCGCCAGCAGGACGGGACTAGCGGGAGTTGAGACCCAGTACTTC. Its translation is CASRTGLAGVETQYF.

As for this clonotype: The junction departs from the called germline gene at one end, perhaps through a read error. This sequence joins TRBV6-4 and TRBJ1-2, with D maybe TRBD1 (5 bases). The CDR3 loop spans 13 amino acids. Germline-derived CDR1 and CDR2 are MRHNA and SNTAGT. CDR3 sequence: CASRQTAAYGCTF. The CDR3 nucleotides are TGTGCCAGCAGACAGACAGCTGCCTATGGCTGCACCTTC.

This clonotype was seen at least ten times. The CDR3 nucleotides are TGCAGTGCGGCCGGGACAGAGATCACAGATACGCAGTATTTT. This codes for CSAAGTEITDTQYF. The chain links TRBV20-1 to TRBJ2-3, with TRBD1 identical over 7 bases. In germline, CDR1 is DFQATT, CDR2 SNEGSKA (reference sequence). V shed 6 bases and J 2 bases; nucleotides not matched to a gene: 8. The CDR3 totals 14 residues.

This rearrangement joins TRBV6-2 or TRBV6-3 to TRBJ1-2; tentative D call: TRBD1 (5 bases). Germline CDR1 and CDR2: MNHEY and SVGEGT. The CDR3 loop spans 16 amino acids. Trimming took 1 base from V and 5 from J, leaving 17 bases between them. The CDR3 DNA sequence: TGTGCCAGCAGTTACTACCTTGGGGGGGGGGAATATGGCTACACCTTC. Its translation: CASSYYLGGGEYGYTF.

This chain connects TRBV7-3 to TRBJ2-1; a possible D gene is TRBD1 (6 bases). Germline V lookup: CDR1 SGHTA, CDR2 FQGTGA. Trimming stripped 5 bases from V and 0 bases from J, with 11 bases between. This CDR3 contains 15 residues. The CDR3, as DNA: TGTGCCAGCAGCCCCTACAGGGTCTCCTACAATGAGCAGTTCTTC. It codes for CASSPYRVSYNEQFF.

The chain combines TRBV20-1 with TRBJ2-1; TRBD2 matches 9 bases. In germline, CDR1 is DFQATT, CDR2 SNEGSKA (reference sequence). The V segment lost 3 bases and the J segment 7 bases; nucleotides outside the gene matches: 7. The CDR3 length is 14 residues. CDR3 in DNA: TGCAGTGCTAGGGGCGGGAGGGGGCTAAATGAGCAGTTCTTC. It codes for CSARGGRGLNEQFF.

This chain joins TRBV6-1 and TRBJ1-5; D may be TRBD1 (6 bases). V was clipped by 9 bases and J by 6 bases, with 18 bases between them. Germline values: CDR1 MNHNS, CDR2 SASEGT. This CDR3 region has 14 residues. The CDR3 DNA reads TGTGCCAGTCAAGGGGGATCGGCCCCTCAGCCCCAGCATTTT. Amino acids: CASQGGSAPQPQHF.

In the case of this clonotype: Possible read error: a much larger clone is one base away. This chain connects TRBV7-2 to TRBJ2-7; TRBD2 matches at 8 bases. The V gene's germline CDR1 is SGHTA and CDR2 FQGNSA. After removal of 5 bases from V and 2 bases from J, the junction contained 8 bases not matched to a gene. The CDR3 sequence is 15 residues long. The CDR3 region is CASSMGSGETYEQYF. Written as DNA, the CDR3 is TGTGCCAGCAGCATGGGTAGCGGGGAGACCTACGAGCAGTACTTC.

A few counts support this clonotype. V is TRBV11-2 and J is TRBJ1-2, with 8 bases that match TRBD1. The V gene end was trimmed by 4 bases and the J gene end by 4 bases; junction bases not matched to a gene: 5. The CDR3 is made up of 14 amino acids. CDR1 and CDR2 from the germline V gene are SGHAT and FQNNGV. CDR3 sequence reads: CASSSGTGLYGYTF. CDR3 DNA sequence: TGTGCCAGCAGCTCCGGGACAGGACTCTATGGCTACACCTTC.

This clonotype was seen repeatedly, ten times or more. The chain recombines TRBV2 with TRBJ1-1, with 7 bases aligning to TRBD1. This CDR3 has 15 residues. CDR1 SNHLY and CDR2 FYNNEI come from the germline V gene. V lost 3 bases to trimming and J lost 1 base; unmatched junction nucleotides: 5. The CDR3 region has the DNA TGTGCCAGCAGTGACCCGGGACAGAGGAACACTGAAGCTTTCTTT. Its protein is CASSDPGQRNTEAFF.

This clonotype was picked up many times. This chain links TRBV6-1 with TRBJ2-3; the D gene is possibly TRBD2 (7 bases). This CDR3 contains 16 residues. In germline, CDR1 is MNHNS, CDR2 SASEGT. V was shortened by 4 bases and J by 6 bases, with 20 bases between the two germline ends. CDR3 coding DNA: TGTGCCAGCAGTGTCGGAGTTCTGGGGGGGGCGGATACGCAGTATTTT. This codes for CASSVGVLGGADTQYF.

This rearrangement joins TRBV4-2 to TRBJ1-2, with 8 positions matching TRBD1. Germline V CDR1 and CDR2: LGHNA, YNFKEQ. The V segment lost 1 base and the J segment 0 bases; nucleotides outside the gene matches: 7. The CDR3 length is 17 residues. CDR3 residues: CASSQGDETGANYGYTF. The CDR3 DNA follows: TGTGCCAGCAGCCAAGGAGATGAGACAGGGGCTAACTATGGCTACACCTTC.

The rearrangement joins TRBV5-1 to TRBJ2-7, with 9 positions matching TRBD1. V lost 4 bases, J lost 1 base, and 6 bases stayed unmatched. The V gene's germline CDR1 is SGHRS and CDR2 YFSETQ. The CDR3 contains 15 residues. The chain's CDR3 is CASSIGTGNSYEQYF. The CDR3 DNA sequence: TGCGCCAGCAGCATTGGGACAGGGAATTCCTACGAGCAGTACTTC.

On this clonotype itself: This clone may be a read error of a much larger clone one base away. No conserved phenylalanine or tryptophan is present at the end of the CDR3, so a read error is the likely explanation. The chain joins TRBV3-1 to TRBJ1-1; D not resolved. Germline V gives CDR1 LGHDT, CDR2 YNNKEL (reference sequence). The V gene lost 0 bases and the J gene lost 1 base, with 6 bases spanning the gap. CDR3 size: 14 residues. This CDR3 reads CASSQDSTNTEAFL. The CDR3 nucleotides read TGTGCCAGCAGCCAAGATTCTACGAACACTGAAGCTTTCCTT.

Ten or more counts support this clonotype. V gene TRBV7-9 combines with J gene TRBJ2-1; D uncertain. The CDR3 loop spans 13 amino acids. With 3 bases removed from V and 5 bases from J, the gap between germline ends came to 8 bases. CDR1 is SEHNR and CDR2 is FQNEAQ in the germline V gene (reference sequence). The CDR3 DNA is TGTGCCAGCAGCTTCTCCAACAACAATGAGCAGTTCTTC. Protein product: CASSFSNNNEQFF.